One sample yielded the 24 T cell receptor beta chains listed below, sequenced in a study of CD8 T cells in Susac syndrome. Random hexamers primed reverse transcription of about 0.5 to 1 ug RNA. TCRdb passed the immunoSEQ multiplex PCR reads through MiXCR, listing each CDR3 protein once. There are hundreds of thousands of distinct CDR3 sequences in the sample; approximately 85% occur only once, and around 0.2% lies in the top ten. Specimen: CD8+ T cells from PBMCs. Receptor source: a human donor with multiple sclerosis.

This chain joins TRBV6-2 or TRBV6-3 and TRBJ2-3; the match to TRBD2 covers 11 bases. The CDR3 is 17 residues long. From germline, CDR1 is MNHEY and CDR2 SVGEGT. The J segment lost 2 bases and the V segment lost 1 base, leaving 5 bases of the junction unmatched. The DNA of the CDR3 is TGTGCCAGCAGTTACTACGGGACTAGCGGTCTCACAGATACGCAGTATTTT. Translation gives CASSYYGTSGLTDTQYF.

The chain recombines TRBV13 with TRBJ1-1, with 8 bases matching TRBD1. Germline V gene lookup returns CDR1 PRHDT and CDR2 FYEKMQ (reference sequence). The CDR3 is 16 residues long. The V segment lost 5 bases and the J segment 4 bases; nucleotides outside the gene matches: 12. Written as DNA, the CDR3 is TGTGCCAGCAGCGGGGAAGGGGACAGGTCCGCCACTGAAGCTTTCTTT. Amino acid sequence: CASSGEGDRSATEAFF. The full variable domain, its missing parts supplied by reference TRBV13 and TRBJ1-1, is AAGVIQSPRHLIKEKRETATLKCYPIPRHDTVYWYQQGPGQDPQFLISFYEKMQSDKGSIPDRFSAQQFSDYHSELNMSSLELGDSALYFCASSGEGDRSATEAFFGQGTRLTVV.

V usage is TRBV4-3 and J usage is TRBJ2-7; the match to TRBD1 covers 9 bases. Germline V CDR1 and CDR2: LGHNA, YSLEER. CDR3 size: 16 residues. V shed 0 bases and J 4 bases; nucleotides not matched to a gene: 7. CDR3 sequence reads: CASSQEAGTGWYEQYF. The CDR3 nucleotides read TGCGCCAGCAGCCAAGAAGCCGGGACAGGGTGGTACGAGCAGTACTTC.

The chain has TRBV27 and TRBJ2-1, with 8 bases aligning to TRBD1. The CDR3 has 16 residues. Germline lookup yields CDR1 MNHEY and CDR2 SMNVEV (reference sequence). Trimming at V came to 5 bases and at J to 6 bases, leaving 12 bases not matched to a gene. This CDR3 reads CASSAPYKTGGNEQFF. The CDR3 DNA reads as TGTGCCAGCAGTGCCCCCTACAAAACAGGGGGCAATGAGCAGTTCTTC.

CDR3 DNA sequence: TGTGCCAGCAGTTTTGCAGGGGCGGGCTATGGCTACACCTTC. Encoded protein: CASSFAGAGYGYTF. The V call is TRBV27, the J call TRBJ1-2; tentatively, D is TRBD1 (6 bases). V was clipped by 3 bases and J by 4 bases, with 12 bases between them. The CDR3 extends over 14 amino acids. Germline V gene sequence: CDR1 MNHEY, CDR2 SMNVEV (reference sequence).

J is TRBJ1-3 and V is TRBV30; TRBD1 is a possible D gene (6 bases). The germline V gene encodes CDR1 GTSNPN and CDR2 SVGIG (reference sequence). This CDR3 comprises 14 residues. V dropped 2 bases and J dropped 8 bases, with 16 bases sitting between them. The CDR3 bases are TGTGCCTGGAGTACCGGCAGGGGAGGTGACACCATATATTTT. Residues: CAWSTGRGGDTIYF.

The rearrangement uses TRBV13 and TRBJ1-2; no definite D call. The length of the CDR3 is 13 residues. Deletions cut 3 bases from V and 10 bases from J, with 15 bases between. CDR1 is PRHDT, CDR2 FYEKMQ, per germline (reference sequence). The CDR3 DNA reads as TGTGCCAGCAGCTTCCATGGGGAGCAAAACTACACCTTC. Translating gives CASSFHGEQNYTF.

This clonotype was recorded once. The chain has TRBV29-1 and TRBJ1-5, with unresolved D. V was clipped by 6 bases and J by 11 bases, with 23 bases between them. Germline loops: CDR1 SQVTM, CDR2 ANQGSEA. The CDR3 is 14 residues long. This CDR3 is CSVENERAPGAQHF. CDR3 bases: TGCAGCGTCGAAAATGAACGGGCCCCGGGAGCCCAGCATTTT.

This clonotype was recorded a few times. This chain connects TRBV27 to TRBJ2-5; 14 bases line up with TRBD2. The trim removed 3 bases at V and 4 bases at J, leaving 1 base unmatched. Germline V CDR1 and CDR2: MNHEY, SMNVEV (reference sequence). The CDR3 contains 15 residues. CDR3 in amino acids: CASSLGTSGRETQYF. The CDR3 bases are TGTGCCAGCAGTTTGGGGACTAGCGGGAGAGAGACCCAGTACTTC.

The V call is TRBV20-1, the J call TRBJ2-7, with D possibly being TRBD1 or TRBD2 (5 bases each). The V end was cut by 5 bases, the J end by 2 bases, with 16 bases between. This CDR3 has 14 residues. CDR1 is DFQATT and CDR2 is SNEGSKA in the germline V gene (reference sequence). The chain's CDR3 is CSAYNRDGAYEQYF. The CDR3 DNA is TGCAGTGCTTATAACCGGGACGGAGCCTACGAGCAGTACTTC.

The chain joins TRBV15 to TRBJ1-2; D gene uncertain. The CDR3 is 13 amino acids. Trimming shortened V by 4 bases and J by 4 bases, and 10 bases separated the two germline ends. Germline V gene data show CDR1 as LNHNV and CDR2 as YYDKDF (reference sequence). CDR3 sequence: CATSKNPLYGYTF. CDR3 bases: TGTGCCACCAGCAAGAATCCCCTCTATGGCTACACCTTC.

This clonotype was counted only a few times. The chain combines TRBV6-5 with TRBJ2-2; D possibly corresponds to TRBD1 (6 bases). Trimming took off 1 base at V and 5 bases at J, with 8 bases between the two ends. Germline CDR1 is MNHEY and CDR2 is SVGAGI. The CDR3 has 14 residues. This CDR3 reads CASSYYTGTGELFF. Here the CDR3 DNA reads TGTGCCAGCAGTTACTACACAGGGACCGGGGAGCTGTTTTTT.

This clonotype was detected only a few times. V gene TRBV28 combines with J gene TRBJ2-5, with TRBD2 as a possible D gene (5 bases). CDR3 length equals 15 residues. Germline V CDR1 and CDR2: MDHEN, SYDVKM. V dropped 7 bases and J dropped 1 base, with 16 bases sitting between them. This CDR3 reads CASTPPGESQETQYF. CDR3 nucleotides: TGTGCCAGCACCCCCCCCGGGGAGAGCCAAGAGACCCAGTACTTC.

The V call is TRBV29-1, the J call TRBJ2-1, with D perhaps matching TRBD1 (5 bases). Trimming took 4 bases from V and 7 from J, leaving 8 bases between them. The germline V gene encodes CDR1 SQVTM and CDR2 ANQGSEA. This CDR3 has 11 amino acids. The DNA for the CDR3 is TGCAGCGTTGTGGGGCTAAATGAGCAGTTCTTC. Its protein is CSVVGLNEQFF.

J is TRBJ1-4 and V is TRBV19; D is perhaps TRBD1 (6 bases). The germline V gene has CDR1 LNHDA and CDR2 SQIVND (reference sequence). With 5 bases removed from V and 8 bases from J, the gap between germline ends came to 12 bases. The CDR3 runs 13 residues. The CDR3 DNA reads TGTGCCAGTAGTTCGACGGGGGGCGAAAAACTGTTTTTT. Residues: CASSSTGGEKLFF. The variable domain in full, completed from reference TRBV19 and TRBJ1-4, reads DGGITQSPKYLFRKEGQNVTLSCEQNLNHDAMYWYRQDPGQGLRLIYYSQIVNDFQKGDIAEGYSVSREKKESFPLTVTSAQKNPTAFYLCASSSTGGEKLFFGSGTQLSVL.

This chain links TRBV7-2 with TRBJ2-1; 12 nucleotides align to TRBD2. Germline V gene sequence: CDR1 SGHTA, CDR2 FQGNSA. Trimming at V came to 2 bases and at J to 7 bases, leaving 3 bases not matched to a gene. CDR3 length: 15 residues. CDR3 amino acids: CASSLTSGRTNEQFF. The DNA of the CDR3 is TGTGCCAGCAGCTTAACTAGCGGGAGGACTAATGAGCAGTTCTTC.

This chain links TRBV6-1 with TRBJ1-5; tentatively, D is TRBD1 (5 bases). The V gene's germline CDR1 is MNHNS and CDR2 SASEGT. The CDR3 is made up of 14 amino acids. The germline V and J ends were trimmed by 3 bases and 7 bases, with 13 bases remaining between them. CDR3 sequence: CASSDSRASQPQHF. CDR3 sequence (DNA): TGTGCCAGCAGTGACAGCAGGGCAAGCCAGCCCCAGCATTTT.

This chain links TRBV20-1 with TRBJ2-7; tentative D call: TRBD2 (6 bases). Trimming left V 3 bases short and J 3 bases short, with 18 bases between. This CDR3 region has 15 residues. Germline V CDR1 and CDR2: DFQATT, SNEGSKA (reference sequence). In DNA form, the CDR3 reads TGCAGTGCTAGTGAGGGTAGTACTAGCCTCTACGAGCAGTACTTC. Amino acids: CSASEGSTSLYEQYF.

This clonotype appeared once. CDR3 coding DNA: TGCAGTGCTAGAGATTCGGGACAGGGGACCCTAAACACCGGGGAGCTGTTTTTT. Amino acid sequence: CSARDSGQGTLNTGELFF. The chain links TRBV20-1 to TRBJ2-2, with 10 bases that match TRBD1. The CDR3 is 18 amino acids. Germline CDR1 reads DFQATT; CDR2 reads SNEGSKA (reference sequence). J was trimmed by 2 bases and V by 0 bases; bases with no gene match: 9.

The chain links TRBV15 to TRBJ1-2; 7 nucleotides agree with TRBD1. The CDR3 is 12 amino acids. CDR1 LNHNV and CDR2 YYDKDF come from the germline V gene (reference sequence). With 6 bases clipped from V and 8 bases from J, the junction kept 6 bases outside the gene matches. In DNA form, the CDR3 reads TGTGCCACCAGTTTTCACAGGGGCGGCTACACCTTC. It encodes CATSFHRGGYTF.

J is TRBJ2-2 and V is TRBV6-2 or TRBV6-3, with D uncertain. Trimming took 1 base from V and 0 from J, leaving 9 bases between them. CDR1 and CDR2 (germline): MNHEY, SVGEGT. This CDR3 region has 16 residues. The chain's CDR3 is CASSYFQVTNTGELFF. The DNA for the CDR3 is TGTGCCAGCAGTTACTTCCAAGTAACGAACACCGGGGAGCTGTTTTTT.

The rearrangement uses TRBV27 and TRBJ2-7; D is perhaps TRBD2 (7 bases). V was cut by 2 bases and J by 3 bases, with 11 bases left in between. The CDR3 has 14 residues. CDR1 is MNHEY and CDR2 is SMNVEV in the germline V gene (reference sequence). CDR3 loop: CASSLRGGHYEQYF. As DNA, the CDR3 is TGTGCCAGCAGTTTAAGGGGGGGACACTACGAGCAGTACTTC.

This clonotype occurred a few times. The rearrangement joins TRBV6-1 to TRBJ1-2; 11 positions agree with TRBD1. The CDR3 length is 16 residues. Per the germline V gene, CDR1 is MNHNS and CDR2 is SASEGT. The trim removed 6 bases at V and 2 bases at J, leaving 8 bases unmatched. Written as DNA, the CDR3 is TGTGCCAGCAGCTCGGACAGGGGGCTAGCCAACTATGGCTACACCTTC. It translates to CASSSDRGLANYGYTF.

The rearrangement uses TRBV12-3 or TRBV12-4 and TRBJ2-3, with D possibly TRBD2 on 6 matching bases. V was cut by 8 bases and J by 1 base, with 10 bases left in between. The length of the CDR3 is 13 residues. CDR3 DNA sequence: TGTGCCAGCGGCGGGGTAGGCACAGATACGCAGTATTTT. It is translated as CASGGVGTDTQYF.